The clone carrying this TCR beta chain was seen only once. The data belong to a study of blood T cell repertoires in COVID-19. The method was immunoSEQ multiplex PCR; TCRdb's version includes in-frame clones alone and lacks a portion of them. The table records 200,000 to 250,000 clones, about 82% of them present only once. Germline lookup yields CDR1 LGHNA and CDR2 YSLEER. V lost 2 bases, J lost 4 bases, and 13 bases stayed unmatched. The CDR3 sequence is 18 residues long. This chain joins TRBV4-3 and TRBJ1-3; TRBD1 aligns across 8 bases. This clonotype was sampled from a woman between 45 and 60 years old who had recovered from COVID-19. The sequencing sample was made of PBMCs or T cells enriched from blood (not recorded which). As DNA, the CDR3 is TGCGCCAGCAGCCAACTCTACCTGACAGGGGACGAGGGAAACACCATATATTTT. Translated: CASSQLYLTGDEGNTIYF.